This TCR beta chain was obtained from a study of T cell responses to AZD1222 COVID-19 vaccine (TCRdb year 2021). Some background on the complete study: A total of about 250 trial participants underwent TCR sequencing, of whom nearly 210 had received two doses of AZD1222 and 26 had received two doses of the MenACWY control vaccine. Trial participants were enrolled by age into 18-55, 56-69 and 70-plus year subgroups, with 148, 28 and 57 TCR-sequenced participants respectively. General study outcomes and caveats: Epitopes outside the regions mutated in the B.1.351 and B.1.1.7 variants were reportedly recognized by nearly half of the unique spike-specific TCRs. The 56-69-year group was small, and its depth increase did not reach significance, likely because of low power. Vaccine-associated CD4 TCRs spanned the whole spike protein, with dominant responses in regions 160-218 and 743-854. Most participants were white British and females outnumbered males, and the authors suggested that clonal diversity may have been underestimated. Because no samples from the day 14 peak response were available, repertoires could be characterized only after the peak T cell response. Conclusions about previously exposed vaccinees were limited because only six or seven AZD1222 recipients were SARS-CoV-2 seropositive at baseline. Spike-specific TCR breadth and depth rose significantly after two AZD1222 doses compared with day 0 and with MenACWY recipients.

In the paper's terms, the time point label means: about 28 days (+/-7) after the second vaccine dose. AZD1222 recipients with second doses at about 4 weeks or about 12 weeks were pooled, because spike-specific TCR depth and breadth did not differ between schedules. Samples from vaccinated people were obtained from the UK trials COV001 and COV002, which included a single-blind randomized controlled phase 2/3 trial of AZD1222 (ChAdOx1 nCoV-19) in healthy adults. For TCRbeta chain sequencing, PBMC samples were collected from trial participants at day 0 and at day 28 after the second dose. A word on this clone: Its recognized antigen is unknown. The input lacks base qualities; no much larger clone sits a single base away.

The germline V gene supplies CDR1 MNHEY and CDR2 SVGAGI. Trimming takes 10 bases from V and 0 bases from J, and the germline ends sit 12 bases apart. The CDR3 starts with the cysteine, ends with the phenylalanine, and has 13 residues. The CDR3 DNA has 39 bases and is translated from base 1. The CDR3 regions of human TCRbeta chains were subjected to immunosequencing. The authors processed their data as follows. TCRs in the repertoires were compared against a reference library of SARS-CoV-2-specific TCRs that had been generated with the MIRA antigen-specificity platform. Breadth was defined as the fraction of unique TCRs that were SARS-CoV-2-associated. Depth was defined as the fraction of total T cells that were SARS-CoV-2-associated. Each spike-specific TCR was assigned to its reactive spike region and to a CD4 or CD8 class using the MIRA data. Log10-transformed breadth and depth values were compared by one-way ANOVA with Sidak's multiple comparisons tests. Held by TCRdb, this immuneACCESS table contains in-frame sequences only and omits some clones. Under half of the omission traces to an unresolved V gene where checked; the cause of the rest is unknown. V, J and clone size derive from that table, while D and trimming were established from the DNA sequence. This sample has about 160,000 clones in its table, and 70% to 90% of those were observed once. The top ten hold 4% to 5.5% of the sample.

The material sequenced was peripheral blood, taken 28 days after the second AZD1222 dose. The receptor was derived from an adult who received the AZD1222 COVID-19 vaccine. The chain is encoded by TRBV6-5 joined to TRBJ1-1; the D gene is not confidently resolved. The CDR3 sequence is CATSYGLNTEAFF. In nucleotide form, the sequence is TGTGCCACCTCATATGGGCTGAACACTGAAGCTTTCTTT.